This T cell receptor (beta chain) was identified during a study of blood T cell repertoires in COVID-19. This CDR3 is built from 15 residues. Germline CDR1 is KGHDR and CDR2 is SFDVKD. The V and J ends lost 1 base and 5 bases respectively, with 10 bases between them. Original methodology: By means of reference gene primer amplification, nucleated cell counts were estimated. Assay used: immunoSEQ multiplex PCR; TCRdb lists only in-frame clones, some missing. Clone size and the V and J calls come from that table; the DNA yielded D and trimming. The top ten clones hold roughly 2.6% of a sample with 200,000 to 250,000 clones, roughly 90% of them seen once.

Sequenced material: peripheral blood. V gene TRBV24-1 combines with J gene TRBJ1-4, with D possibly matching TRBD1 (5 bases). This clonotype originated in a woman aged 55-69 years with acute or convalescent COVID-19. CDR3 in amino acids: CATSDFRQGNEKLFF. In DNA form, the CDR3 reads TGTGCCACCAGTGATTTCCGGCAGGGAAATGAAAAACTGTTTTTT.